The T cell receptor (beta chain) described here comes from a study of blood T cell repertoires in COVID-19. About the study: Sources were T cells, B-cell-depleted T cells, or PBMCs; the material itself was cDNA or gDNA.

The J segment lost 5 bases and the V segment lost 7 bases, leaving 10 bases of the junction unmatched. Germline lookup yields CDR1 MDHEN and CDR2 SYDVKM. The CDR3 has 15 residues. The protocol was immunoSEQ multiplex PCR, while the TCRdb copy is restricted to in-frame clones and leaves out a portion. The sample yields 130,000 to 150,000 clones, 85% to 90% seen once. The chain employs TRBV28 and TRBJ2-3; TRBD1 agrees at 9 bases. The sequence came from a man aged 18 to 29 with COVID-19, enrolled during active disease. The sequenced sample was peripheral blood. The CDR3, as DNA: TGTGCCAGCAACGGACAGGGGAGAAGTGGAGATACGCAGTATTTT. Residues: CASNGQGRSGDTQYF.